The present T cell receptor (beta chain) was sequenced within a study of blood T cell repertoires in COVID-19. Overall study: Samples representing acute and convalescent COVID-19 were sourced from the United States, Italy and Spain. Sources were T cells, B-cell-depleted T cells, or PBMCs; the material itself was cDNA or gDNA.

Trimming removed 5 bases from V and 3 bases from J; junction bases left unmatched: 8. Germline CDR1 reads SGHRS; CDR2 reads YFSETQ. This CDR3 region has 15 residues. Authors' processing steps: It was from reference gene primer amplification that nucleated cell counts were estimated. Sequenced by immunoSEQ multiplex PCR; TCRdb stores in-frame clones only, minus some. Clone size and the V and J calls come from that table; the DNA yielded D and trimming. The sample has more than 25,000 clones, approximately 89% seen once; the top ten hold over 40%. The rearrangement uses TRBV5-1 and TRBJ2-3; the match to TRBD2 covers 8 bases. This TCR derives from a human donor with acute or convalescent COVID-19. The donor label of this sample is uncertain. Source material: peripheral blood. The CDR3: CASRGSGIDTDTQYF. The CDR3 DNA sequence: TGCGCCAGCAGAGGTAGCGGGATCGATACAGATACGCAGTATTTT.